The sequence of this T cell receptor beta chain was determined in a study of graft-versus-host responses after intestinal transplantation. Study background: Recipients had transplants, and these were multivisceral, liver-intestinal, or isolated intestinal. Anti-thymocyte globulin induction, then tacrolimus and steroids for about three years, went to all recipients. The study's findings and limits: GvH clonotypes were identified within recipient marrow, with a subset emerging first in ileum or blood. When patients had graft-donor T cell macrochimerism, their allografts held high graft-versus-host to host-versus-graft clonal ratios.

In regard to this clone: Its antigen is as yet unknown.

The table came from immunoSEQ multiplex PCR; TCRdb's copy has only in-frame clones and leaves some out. The sample lists approximately 70,000 clones, approximately 87% seen once, with roughly 0.4% in the top ten. The sequencing here drew on unstimulated CD4+ T cells sorted from spleen or lymph node cells, taken before transplant. The TCR comes from a human donor who was the organ donor for an intestinal transplant.

The CDR3 is CASSLANRDTF. The DNA of the CDR3 is TGTGCCAGCAGCTTGGCCAACAGGGACACCTTC. The chain couples TRBV5-6 to TRBJ1-2; TRBD1 might be the D (6 bases). CDR3 size: 11 residues. V lost 0 bases to trimming and J lost 12 bases, with 9 bases between them. CDR1 and CDR2 (germline): SGHDT, YYEEEE.